This T cell receptor beta chain was captured by sequencing in a study of shared clonotypes between healthy human individuals. This clone has a single count. Clones were sequenced by immunoSEQ multiplex PCR, and TCRdb holds only the in-frame ones, with some missing. The sample has approximately 720,000 clones; about 78% are singletons. Per germline, CDR1 MRHNA and CDR2 SNTAGT. This CDR3 is built from 18 residues. V trimming: 3 bases; J trimming: 6 bases; junction bases outside the gene matches: 16. The chain recombines TRBV6-4 with TRBJ2-1; 8 nucleotides agree with TRBD2. Source material: memory CD4+ T cells sorted from blood. Documented subset: CD45RA-negative fraction. The sequence was collected from a woman aged 25 to 39 in good health. The CDR3 region is CASSDQLKRELNCNEQFF. DNA for the CDR3: TGTGCCAGCAGTGATCAGCTTAAGCGGGAGTTGAATTGCAATGAGCAGTTCTTC.